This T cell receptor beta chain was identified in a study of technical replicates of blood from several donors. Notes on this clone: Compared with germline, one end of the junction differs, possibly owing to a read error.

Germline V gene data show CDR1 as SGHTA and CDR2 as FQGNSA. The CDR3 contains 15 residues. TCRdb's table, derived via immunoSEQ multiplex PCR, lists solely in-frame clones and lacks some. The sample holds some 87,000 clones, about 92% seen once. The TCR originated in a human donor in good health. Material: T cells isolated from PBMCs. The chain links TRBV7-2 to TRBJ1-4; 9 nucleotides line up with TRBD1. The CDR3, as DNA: TGTGCCAGCAGCCAGAGGGACAGGGCTAACGAAAAACTGTTTTTT. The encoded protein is CASSQRDRANEKLFF.